This TCR beta chain was identified during a study of circulating and synovial CD4+ cells in juvenile arthritis. Findings and limits, study-wide: Some such blood samples were as oligoclonal as synovium. Compared with bulk blood, circulating pathogenic-like lymphocytes shared substantially more CDR3 sequences with synovial T cells. CPL and bulk CD4 samples differed at least tenfold in T cell genomes.

The germline gives CDR1 LGHNA, CDR2 YNFKEQ. The CDR3 length is 16 residues. V lost 4 bases and J lost 4; bases outside the gene matches: 7. Details on this clone: Its antigen is as yet unknown.

Sequenced by immunoSEQ multiplex PCR; TCRdb stores in-frame clones only, minus some. The sample has tens of thousands of clones, around 95% seen once. Patients with active juvenile idiopathic arthritis donated these samples. The TCR comes from a human donor with juvenile idiopathic arthritis. The sequenced sample consisted of CD4+ T cells from blood. The chain is built from TRBV4-2 and TRBJ1-5, with 10 bases lining up with TRBD1. This chain's CDR3 is CASSPQTGGRNQPQHF. CDR3 sequence (DNA): TGTGCCAGCAGCCCCCAGACAGGGGGCCGAAATCAGCCCCAGCATTTT.